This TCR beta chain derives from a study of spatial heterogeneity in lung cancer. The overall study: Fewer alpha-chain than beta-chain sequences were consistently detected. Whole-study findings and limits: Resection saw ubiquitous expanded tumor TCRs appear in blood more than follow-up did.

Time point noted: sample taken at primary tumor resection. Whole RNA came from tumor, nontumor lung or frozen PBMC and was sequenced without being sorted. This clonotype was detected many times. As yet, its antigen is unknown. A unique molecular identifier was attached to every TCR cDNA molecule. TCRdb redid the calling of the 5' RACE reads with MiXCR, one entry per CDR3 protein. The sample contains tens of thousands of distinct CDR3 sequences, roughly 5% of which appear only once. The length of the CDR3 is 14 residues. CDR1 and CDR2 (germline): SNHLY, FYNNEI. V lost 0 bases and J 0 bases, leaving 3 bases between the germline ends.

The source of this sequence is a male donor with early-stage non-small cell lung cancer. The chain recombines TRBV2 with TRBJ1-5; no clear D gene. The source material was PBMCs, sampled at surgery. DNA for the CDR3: TGTGCCAGCAGTGAAGCAGTTAGCAATCAGCCCCAGCATTTT. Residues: CASSEAVSNQPQHF.